This TCR beta chain was sequenced for a study of molecular identifiers for immune sequencing clone quantification. TCRdb ran MiXCR on the PCR reads and lists one entry per CDR3 protein. This table holds over 550,000 distinct CDR3 sequences, 25% found once. This CDR3 comprises 15 residues. V gave up 0 bases and J gave up 2 bases, with 10 bases separating them. The germline V gene has CDR1 WSHSY and CDR2 SAAADI. Naive CD8 T cells were FACS-sorted by CD8+CD4-CCR7+CD45RA+ markers. This clonotype occurred a few times. This clonotype was obtained from a human donor in good health. Some libraries in this study had Jurkat cell RNA spiked in. This chain links TRBV10-2 with TRBJ2-5; D possibly matches TRBD1 or TRBD2 (5 bases each). Sequenced sample: naive CD8+ T cells from blood, with Jurkat cell RNA spiked in. Subset defined: FACS-sorted CD8+CD4-CCR7+CD45RA+ naive T cells. Written as DNA, the CDR3 is TGCGCCAGCAGTGAGTCTGTGAGGGGACAAGAGACCCAGTACTTC. Its protein product is CASSESVRGQETQYF.